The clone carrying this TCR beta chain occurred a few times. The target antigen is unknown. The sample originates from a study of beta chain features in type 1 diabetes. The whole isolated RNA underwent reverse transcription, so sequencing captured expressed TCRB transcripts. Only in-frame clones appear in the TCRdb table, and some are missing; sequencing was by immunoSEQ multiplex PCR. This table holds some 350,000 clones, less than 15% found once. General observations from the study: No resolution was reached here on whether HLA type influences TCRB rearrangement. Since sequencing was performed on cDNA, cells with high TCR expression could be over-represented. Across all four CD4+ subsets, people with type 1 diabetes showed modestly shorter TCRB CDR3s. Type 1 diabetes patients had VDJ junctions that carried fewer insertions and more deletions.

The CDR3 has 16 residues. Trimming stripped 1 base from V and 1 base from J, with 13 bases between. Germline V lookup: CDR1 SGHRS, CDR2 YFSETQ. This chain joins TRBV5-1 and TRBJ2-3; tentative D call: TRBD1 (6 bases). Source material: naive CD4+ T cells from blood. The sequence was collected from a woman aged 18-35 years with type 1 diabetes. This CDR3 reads CASSLLSQGRTDTQYF. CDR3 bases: TGCGCCAGCAGCTTGTTGAGCCAGGGGCGCACAGATACGCAGTATTTT.